This T cell receptor beta chain was sequenced during a study of human T cells and chemical hapten exposure. Points from the study as a whole: Relative to controls, expanded TCRs formed significantly more large CDR3 similarity clusters.

TCRdb itself ran the RACE reads through MiXCR, one entry per CDR3 protein. Of fewer than 95,000 distinct CDR3 sequences listed, 10% to 13% are singletons. Described time point: patch test 1, 2 weeks after DPC sensitization. Described treatment: therapeutic diphenylcyclopropenone sensitization with weekly scalp DPC. This CDR3 contains 12 residues. Germline V gives CDR1 ENHRY, CDR2 SYGVKD. V gave up 2 bases and J gave up 4 bases, with 5 bases separating them. Remarks on this clonotype: Antigen: not known.

The source is a man aged 35-49 years with alopecia areata. Some clones in this sample may be carry-over from other donors' samples. The sequenced sample was whole blood, obtained in connection with sensitization to the hapten diphenylcyclopropenone (DPC). The genes are TRBV10-3 and TRBJ1-1, with no clear D. The chain's CDR3 is CAISEEGTEAFF. As DNA, the CDR3 is TGTGCCATCAGTGAGGAGGGCACTGAAGCTTTCTTT.